This T cell receptor beta chain comes out of a study of T-cell memory formation after mild COVID-19. General study points: A subset of responding clones appeared in pre-infection memory, suggesting cross-reactive memory joined.

Comments on this clonotype: What it binds is unknown.

V lost 5 bases, J lost 5 bases, and 16 bases lay in between. Per germline, CDR1 MNHEY and CDR2 SVGEGT. CDR3 length equals 15 residues. TCR alpha and TCR beta cDNA libraries carrying sample barcodes and UMIs were produced by 5'RACE using constant-segment primers. TCRdb analysed the 5' RACE reads with MiXCR anew, one entry per CDR3 protein. Of hundreds of thousands of distinct CDR3 sequences listed, 15% to 20% are singletons. The sample taken for sequencing was PBMCs or a T cell subset sorted from them (not recorded which). The chain recombines TRBV6-2 or TRBV6-3 with TRBJ2-1; tentative D call: TRBD1 (5 bases). The TCR was taken from a young man who had mild COVID-19 (a few samples of this study predate the infection). Cell type and time point are not known. CDR3: CASSIRADTNNEQFF. As DNA, the CDR3 is TGTGCCAGCAGTATCCGGGCGGACACCAACAATGAGCAGTTCTTC.